What follows describes a single T cell receptor beta chain. The V gene's germline CDR1 is MDHEN and CDR2 SYDVKM. The CDR3 totals 11 residues. Trimming took 5 bases from V and 12 from J; bases not matched to a gene: 2. The data belong to a study of T cells after yellow fever vaccination. TCRdb redid the calling of the 5' RACE reads with MiXCR, one entry per CDR3 protein. Found here are 450,000 to 650,000 distinct CDR3 sequences, 20% to 25% of them singletons; the top ten hold about 16%. The chain recombines TRBV28 with TRBJ1-5, with 9 positions matching TRBD1. This sequence originates from a young man who received the YFV17D yellow fever vaccine. The source was PBMCs, collected approximately 22 days after the first yellow fever vaccination. CDR3 amino acids: CASSPDRGQHF. The CDR3 nucleotides are TGTGCCAGCAGTCCGGACAGGGGCCAGCATTTT.